This paragraph covers one T cell receptor (beta chain) sequence. The antigen it recognizes is unknown. Within one base of it there is no much larger clone, and no base qualities were kept. The data are from a study of technical replicates of blood from several donors (dated by TCRdb to 2017 to 2019). Receptor amplification or capture employed the immunoSEQ multiplex PCR assay. TCRdb took over this immuneACCESS table, retaining in-frame rearrangements with V and J assigned. Such tables are incomplete; in checked studies, under half of the missing clones stem from an unresolved V gene, and the remainder is unexplained. The sample table shows some 80,000 clones, and almost 96% are seen once. 0.36% of the sample rests with the top ten. The CDR3 goes from the cysteine to the phenylalanine over 14 residues. CDR3 DNA only is kept here, 42 bases in frame from base 1. The V end loses 6 bases and the J end loses 0 bases, and a stretch of 6 bases separates them. CDR1 and CDR2, looked up from the germline V gene, are WSHSY and SAAADI.

The receptor comes from a human donor in good health. This chain is built from TRBV10-2 and TRBJ2-6; the D gene identity is not certain. Sequenced input: T cells isolated from PBMCs. The DNA sequence is as follows: TGCGCCAGCAGAAGTAGCTCTGGGGCCAACGTCCTGACTTTC. This yields the protein CASRSSSGANVLTF.